This TCR beta chain was found in a study of Ad26.COV2.S vaccination and SARS-CoV-2 variants. In the study overall: Donor was one of the participants in the Ad26.COV2.S arm of the COV1001 trial. The authors gave Ad26.COV2.S intramuscularly, either once or twice 56 days apart. Study-level results: An underestimation of total T cell responses may have resulted from the TCR breadth and depth analyses.

The treatment denotes: about 20 received Ad26.COV2.S at low or high dose, single or two shots; five or six received placebo; per-sample allocation not given. On day 63 after the first injection, vaccine and placebo recipients gave samples. The study used a vaccine consisting of an Ad26 vector that expressed Wuhan-strain SARS-CoV-2 spike. Sequenced by immunoSEQ multiplex PCR; TCRdb stores in-frame clones only, minus some. Here the sample spans 200,000 to 300,000 clones, roughly 88% being singletons. A word on this clone: Its antigen is not known. A junction boundary mismatches the germline segment, possibly from a read error.

Germline V gene sequence: CDR1 SSHAT, CDR2 FNYEAQ (reference sequence). The CDR3 runs to 13 residues. The V gene is TRBV7-7, the J gene TRBJ2-1; D is ambiguous. The source is a person between 18 and 65 years old who received the Ad26.COV2.S COVID-19 vaccine or a placebo. Sequencing was performed on peripheral blood, taken in a trial of Ad26.COV2.S vaccine versus placebo. The CDR3 here is CASSLNRYNEQFF. As DNA, the CDR3 is TGTGCTAGCAGCCTAAACAGATACAATGAGCAGTTCTTC.